This record looks at one TCR beta chain sequence and its context. The source of the sample is a study of blood T cell repertoires in COVID-19. Background on the study: Donors in the United States, Italy and Spain gave samples during acute or convalescent COVID-19. Sources were T cells, B-cell-depleted T cells, or PBMCs; the material itself was cDNA or gDNA.

Looked up from germline, CDR1 is MNHEY and CDR2 is SMNVEV (reference sequence). V trimming: 2 bases; J trimming: 5 bases; junction bases outside the gene matches: 8. CDR3 size: 16 residues. A PCR-confirmed or clinician-diagnosed COVID-19 case had contacted exposed participants within 2 weeks of entry. Measured with immunoSEQ multiplex PCR; TCRdb has only the in-frame clones, and not every one. The sample lists 210,000 or so clones; 83% were seen once. The sample was PBMCs or T cells enriched from blood (not recorded which). The sequence derives from a woman between 50 and 59 years old who had been exposed to COVID-19. This chain joins TRBV27 and TRBJ2-5; 10 nucleotides align to TRBD1. This CDR3 is CASSLGVGTGVETQYF. CDR3 sequence (DNA): TGTGCCAGCAGTTTAGGAGTCGGGACAGGGGTGGAGACCCAGTACTTC.